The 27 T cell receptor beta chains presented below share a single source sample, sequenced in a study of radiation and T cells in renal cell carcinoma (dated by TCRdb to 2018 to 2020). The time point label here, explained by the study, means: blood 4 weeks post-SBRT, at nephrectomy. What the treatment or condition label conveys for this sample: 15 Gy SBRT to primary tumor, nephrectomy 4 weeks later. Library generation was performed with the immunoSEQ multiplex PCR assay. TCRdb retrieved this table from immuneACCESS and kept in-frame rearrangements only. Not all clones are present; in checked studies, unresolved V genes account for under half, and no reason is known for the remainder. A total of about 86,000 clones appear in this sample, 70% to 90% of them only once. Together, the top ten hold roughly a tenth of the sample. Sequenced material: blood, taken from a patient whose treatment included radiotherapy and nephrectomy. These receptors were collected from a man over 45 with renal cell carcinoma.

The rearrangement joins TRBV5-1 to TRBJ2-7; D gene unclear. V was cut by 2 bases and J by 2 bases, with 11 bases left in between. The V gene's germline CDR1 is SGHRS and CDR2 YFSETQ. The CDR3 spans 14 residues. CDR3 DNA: TGCGCCAGCAGCTTAAACGGGCCCCCCTACGAGCAGTACTTC. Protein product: CASSLNGPPYEQYF. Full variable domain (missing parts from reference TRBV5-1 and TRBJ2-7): KAGVTQTPRYLIKTRGQQVTLSCSPISGHRSVSWYQQTPGQGLQFLFEYFSETQRNKGNFPGRFSGRQFSNSRSEMNVSTLELGDSALYLCASSLNGPPYEQYFGPGTRLTVT.

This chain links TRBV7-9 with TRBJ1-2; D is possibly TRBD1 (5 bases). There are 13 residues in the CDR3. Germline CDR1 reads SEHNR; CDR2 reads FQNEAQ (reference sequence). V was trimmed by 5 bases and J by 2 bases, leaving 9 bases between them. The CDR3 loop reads CASSHGQNYGYTF. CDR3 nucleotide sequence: TGTGCCAGCAGCCATGGACAAAACTATGGCTACACCTTC.

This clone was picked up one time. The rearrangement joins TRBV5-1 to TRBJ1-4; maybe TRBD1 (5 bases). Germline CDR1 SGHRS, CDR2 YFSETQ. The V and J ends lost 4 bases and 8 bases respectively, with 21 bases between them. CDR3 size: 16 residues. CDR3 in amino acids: CASSRGDGLRNEKLFF. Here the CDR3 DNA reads TGCGCCAGCAGCAGGGGAGATGGGTTAAGGAACGAAAAACTGTTTTTT.

The CDR3 reads CASSLGVGRDIQYF. As DNA, the CDR3 is TGTGCCAGCAGCTTGGGGGTGGGGAGGGACATTCAGTACTTC. The chain has TRBV5-6 and TRBJ2-4, with 7 nucleotides matching TRBD2. Germline trimming cut 0 bases from V and 8 bases from J; bases unmatched to any gene: 5. CDR3 length: 14 amino acids. Germline loops: CDR1 SGHDT, CDR2 YYEEEE.

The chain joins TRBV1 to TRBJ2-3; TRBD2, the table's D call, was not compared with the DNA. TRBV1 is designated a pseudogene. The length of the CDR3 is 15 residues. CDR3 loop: CTSSRAGHTTDTQYF. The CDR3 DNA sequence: TGCACCAGCAGCCGAGCGGGACACACCACAGATACGCAGTATTTT.

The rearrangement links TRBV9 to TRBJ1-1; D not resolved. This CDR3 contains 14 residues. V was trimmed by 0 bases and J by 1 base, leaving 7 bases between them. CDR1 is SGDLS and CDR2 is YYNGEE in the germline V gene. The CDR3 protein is CASSVVEGNTEAFF. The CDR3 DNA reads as TGTGCCAGCAGCGTAGTAGAGGGGAACACTGAAGCTTTCTTT.

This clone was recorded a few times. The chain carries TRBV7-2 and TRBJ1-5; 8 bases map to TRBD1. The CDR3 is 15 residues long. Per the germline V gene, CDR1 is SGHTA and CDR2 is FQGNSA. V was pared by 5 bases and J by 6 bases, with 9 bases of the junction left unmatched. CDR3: CASSGQGVAGQPQHF. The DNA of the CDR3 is TGTGCCAGCAGCGGACAGGGAGTTGCGGGTCAGCCCCAGCATTTT.

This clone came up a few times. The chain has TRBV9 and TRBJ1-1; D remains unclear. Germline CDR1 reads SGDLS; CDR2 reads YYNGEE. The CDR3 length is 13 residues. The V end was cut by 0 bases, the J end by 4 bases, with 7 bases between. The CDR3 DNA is TGTGCCAGCAGCGTAGTCCTGGGCACTGAAGCTTTCTTT. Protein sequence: CASSVVLGTEAFF.

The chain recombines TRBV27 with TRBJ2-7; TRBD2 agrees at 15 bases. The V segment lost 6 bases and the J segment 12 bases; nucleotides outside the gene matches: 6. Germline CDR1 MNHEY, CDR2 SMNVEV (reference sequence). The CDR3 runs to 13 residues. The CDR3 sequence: CASRRTSGGDWYF. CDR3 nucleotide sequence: TGTGCCAGCAGGCGGACTAGCGGGGGGGATTGGTACTTC.

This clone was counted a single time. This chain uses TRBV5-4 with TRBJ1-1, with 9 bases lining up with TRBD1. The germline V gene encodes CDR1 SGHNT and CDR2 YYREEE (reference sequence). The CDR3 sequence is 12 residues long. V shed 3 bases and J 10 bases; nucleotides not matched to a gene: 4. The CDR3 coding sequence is TGTGCCAGCAGCTGGGACAGGGCTGGAGCTTTCTTT. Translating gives CASSWDRAGAFF. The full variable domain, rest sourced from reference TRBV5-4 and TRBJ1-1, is ETGVTQSPTHLIKTRGQQVTLRCSSQSGHNTVSWYQQALGQGPQFIFQYYREEENGRGNFPPRFSGLQFPNYSSELNVNALELDDSALYLCASSWDRAGAFFGQGTRLTVV.

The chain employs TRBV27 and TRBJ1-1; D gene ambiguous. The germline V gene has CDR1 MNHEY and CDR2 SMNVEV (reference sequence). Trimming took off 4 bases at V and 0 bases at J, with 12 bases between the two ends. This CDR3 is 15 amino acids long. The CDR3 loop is CASSSAGNMNTEAFF. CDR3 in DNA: TGTGCCAGCAGTTCGGCAGGAAACATGAACACTGAAGCTTTCTTT.

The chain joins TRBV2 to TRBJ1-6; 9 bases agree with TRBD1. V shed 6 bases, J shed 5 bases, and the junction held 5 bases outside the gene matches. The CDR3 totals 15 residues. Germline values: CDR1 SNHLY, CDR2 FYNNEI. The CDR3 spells CASRTGGSDNSPLHF. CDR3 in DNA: TGTGCCAGCAGGACAGGGGGTTCTGATAATTCACCCCTCCACTTT.

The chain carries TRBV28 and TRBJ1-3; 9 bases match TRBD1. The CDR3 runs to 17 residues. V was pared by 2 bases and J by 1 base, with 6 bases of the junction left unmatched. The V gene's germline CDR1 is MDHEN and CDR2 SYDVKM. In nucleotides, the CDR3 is TGTGCCAGCAGTTTAGATACAGGGGGCCTGTCTGGAAACACCATATATTTT. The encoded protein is CASSLDTGGLSGNTIYF.

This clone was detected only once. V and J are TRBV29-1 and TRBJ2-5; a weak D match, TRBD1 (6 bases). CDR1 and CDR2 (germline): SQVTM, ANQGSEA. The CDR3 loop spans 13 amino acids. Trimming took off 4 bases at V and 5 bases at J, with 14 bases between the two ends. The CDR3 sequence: CSVASGQPETQYF. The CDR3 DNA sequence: TGCAGCGTTGCTTCAGGACAGCCGGAGACCCAGTACTTC.

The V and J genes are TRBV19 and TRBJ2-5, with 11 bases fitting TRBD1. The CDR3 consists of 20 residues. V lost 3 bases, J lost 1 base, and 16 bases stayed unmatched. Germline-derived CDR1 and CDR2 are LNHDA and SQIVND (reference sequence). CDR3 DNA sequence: TGTGCCAGTAGTATTAGGGGACAGGGGGTTATCGCTTCGGGCCAAGAGACCCAGTACTTC. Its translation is CASSIRGQGVIASGQETQYF.

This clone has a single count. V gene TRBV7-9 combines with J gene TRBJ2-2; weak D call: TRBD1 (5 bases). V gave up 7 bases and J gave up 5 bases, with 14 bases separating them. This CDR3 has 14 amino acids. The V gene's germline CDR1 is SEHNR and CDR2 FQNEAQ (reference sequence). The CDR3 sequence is CASNPSGWTGELFF. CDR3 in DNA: TGTGCCAGCAACCCCTCAGGGTGGACCGGGGAGCTGTTTTTT.

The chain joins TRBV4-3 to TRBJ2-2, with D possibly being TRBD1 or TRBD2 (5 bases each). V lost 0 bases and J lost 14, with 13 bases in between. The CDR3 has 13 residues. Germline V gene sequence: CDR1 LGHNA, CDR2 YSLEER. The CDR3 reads CASSQDFGTRLFF. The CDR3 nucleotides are TGCGCCAGCAGCCAAGATTTCGGGACCCGACTGTTTTTT.

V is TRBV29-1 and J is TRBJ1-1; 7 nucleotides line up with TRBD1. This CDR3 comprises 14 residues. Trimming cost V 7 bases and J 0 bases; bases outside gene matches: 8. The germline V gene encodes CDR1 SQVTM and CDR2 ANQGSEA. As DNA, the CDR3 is TGCAGCGCCAAGGGGGCTGGGATGAACACTGAAGCTTTCTTT. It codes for CSAKGAGMNTEAFF.

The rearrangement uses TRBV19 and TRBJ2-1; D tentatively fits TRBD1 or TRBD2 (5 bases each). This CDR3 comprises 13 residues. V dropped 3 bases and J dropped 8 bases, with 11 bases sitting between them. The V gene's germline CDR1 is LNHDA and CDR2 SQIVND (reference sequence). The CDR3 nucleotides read TGTGCCAGTAGTATGGGGGTGGGGGATGAGCAGTTCTTC. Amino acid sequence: CASSMGVGDEQFF. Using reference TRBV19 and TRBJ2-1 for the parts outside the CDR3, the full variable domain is DGGITQSPKYLFRKEGQNVTLSCEQNLNHDAMYWYRQDPGQGLRLIYYSQIVNDFQKGDIAEGYSVSREKKESFPLTVTSAQKNPTAFYLCASSMGVGDEQFFGPGTRLTVL.

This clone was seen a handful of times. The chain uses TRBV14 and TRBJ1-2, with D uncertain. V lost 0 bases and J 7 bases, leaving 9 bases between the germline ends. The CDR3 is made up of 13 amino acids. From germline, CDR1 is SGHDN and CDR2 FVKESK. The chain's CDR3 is CASSQDSISGYTF. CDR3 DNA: TGTGCCAGCAGCCAAGATTCGATTAGTGGCTACACCTTC.

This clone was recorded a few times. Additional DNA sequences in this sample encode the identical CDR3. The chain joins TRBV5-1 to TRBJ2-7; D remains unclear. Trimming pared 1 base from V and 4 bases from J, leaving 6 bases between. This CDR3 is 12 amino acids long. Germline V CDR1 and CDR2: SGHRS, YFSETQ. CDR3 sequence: CASSLRPYEQYF. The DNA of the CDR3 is TGCGCCAGCAGCTTGCGGCCATACGAGCAGTACTTC.

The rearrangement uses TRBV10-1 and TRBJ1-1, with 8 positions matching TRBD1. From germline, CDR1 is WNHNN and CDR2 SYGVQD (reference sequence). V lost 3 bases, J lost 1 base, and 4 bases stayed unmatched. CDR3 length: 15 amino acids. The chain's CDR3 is CASSDQGAGNTEAFF. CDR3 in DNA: TGCGCCAGCAGTGATCAGGGGGCCGGGAACACTGAAGCTTTCTTT.

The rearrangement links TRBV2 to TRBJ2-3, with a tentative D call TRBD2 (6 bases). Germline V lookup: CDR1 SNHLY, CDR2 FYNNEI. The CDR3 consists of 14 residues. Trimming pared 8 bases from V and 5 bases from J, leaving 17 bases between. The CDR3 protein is CASLARRDRDTQYF. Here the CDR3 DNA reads TGTGCCAGCCTGGCAAGGCGGGATAGAGATACGCAGTATTTT.

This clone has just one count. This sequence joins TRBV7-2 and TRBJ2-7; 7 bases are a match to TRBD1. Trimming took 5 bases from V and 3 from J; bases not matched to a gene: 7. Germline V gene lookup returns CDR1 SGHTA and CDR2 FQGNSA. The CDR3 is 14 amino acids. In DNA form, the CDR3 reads TGTGCCAGCAGCCCGCGACAGGGAGACTACGAGCAGTACTTC. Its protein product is CASSPRQGDYEQYF.

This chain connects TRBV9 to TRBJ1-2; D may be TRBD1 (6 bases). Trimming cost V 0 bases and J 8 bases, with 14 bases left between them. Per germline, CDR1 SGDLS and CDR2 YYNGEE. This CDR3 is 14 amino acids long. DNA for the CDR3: TGTGCCAGCAGCGTAGATCGGGGGGCATGGGGCTACACCTTC. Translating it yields CASSVDRGAWGYTF.

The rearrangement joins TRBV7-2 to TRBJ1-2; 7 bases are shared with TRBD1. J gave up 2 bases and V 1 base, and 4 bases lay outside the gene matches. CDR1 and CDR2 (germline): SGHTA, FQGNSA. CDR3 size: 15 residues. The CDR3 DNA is TGTGCCAGCAGCTTAGGGGGACAGCTGAACTATGGCTACACCTTC. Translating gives CASSLGGQLNYGYTF.

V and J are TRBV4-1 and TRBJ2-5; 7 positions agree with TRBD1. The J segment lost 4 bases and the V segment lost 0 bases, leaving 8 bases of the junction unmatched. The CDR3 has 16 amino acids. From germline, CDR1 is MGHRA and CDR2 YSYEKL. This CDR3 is CASSQESTGTSETQYF. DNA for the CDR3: TGCGCCAGCAGCCAAGAATCGACAGGGACATCAGAGACCCAGTACTTC.